This TCR beta chain was identified during a study of cytomegalovirus exposure and HLA in healthy donors. Trimming removed 0 bases from V and 4 bases from J, with 6 bases in between. The CDR3 spans 13 residues. Germline CDR1 and CDR2: SEHNR and FQNEAQ (reference sequence). Study findings and constraints: In a later analysis, productive TCRs from donors in an Asian-associated ancestry cluster reportedly carried fewer N-insertions than the cohort mean.

About this clone: What it binds is not known.

Both 60 Vbeta primers and 13 Jbeta primers went into the PCR. Produced via immunoSEQ multiplex PCR; TCRdb's table is partial and in-frame only. The table lists approximately 120,000 clones. This chain joins TRBV7-9 and TRBJ1-2; D remains ambiguous. Source material: PBMCs. The TCR was taken from a man aged 25 to 45 in good health and CMV-seronegative. The CDR3 sequence is CASSLARGYGYTF. In DNA form, the CDR3 reads TGTGCCAGCAGCTTAGCTCGGGGCTATGGCTACACCTTC.